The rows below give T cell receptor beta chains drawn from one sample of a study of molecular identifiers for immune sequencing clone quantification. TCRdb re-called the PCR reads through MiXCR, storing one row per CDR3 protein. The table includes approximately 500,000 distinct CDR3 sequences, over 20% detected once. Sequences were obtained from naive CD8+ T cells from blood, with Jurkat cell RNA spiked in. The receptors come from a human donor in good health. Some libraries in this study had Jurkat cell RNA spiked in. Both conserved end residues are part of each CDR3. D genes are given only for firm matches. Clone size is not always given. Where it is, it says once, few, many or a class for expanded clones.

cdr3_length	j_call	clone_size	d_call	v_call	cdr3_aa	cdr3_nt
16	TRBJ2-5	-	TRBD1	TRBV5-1	CASSLGTQGALETQYF	TGCGCCAGCAGCTTGGGGACACAGGGGGCTTTAGAGACCCAGTACTTC
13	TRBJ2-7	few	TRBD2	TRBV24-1	CATPRGDSNEQYF	TGTGCCACCCCCCGGGGGGACTCGAACGAGCAGTACTTC
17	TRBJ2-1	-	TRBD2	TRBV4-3	CASSQDAGGGFYNEQFF	TGCGCCAGCAGCCAAGATGCGGGGGGCGGATTTTACAATGAGCAGTTCTTC
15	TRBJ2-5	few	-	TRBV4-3	CASSQGTGFGETQYF	TGCGCCAGCAGCCAGGGTACAGGGTTTGGAGAGACCCAGTACTTC
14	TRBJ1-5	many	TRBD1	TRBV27	CASSYTGGNQPQHF	TGTGCCAGCAGTTACACAGGGGGCAATCAGCCCCAGCATTTT
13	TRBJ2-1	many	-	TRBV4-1	CASSQGAVNEQFF	TGCGCCAGCAGCCAAGGGGCGGTTAATGAGCAGTTCTTC
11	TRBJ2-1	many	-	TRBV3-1	CASSHYNEQFF	TGTGCCAGCAGCCACTACAATGAGCAGTTCTTC
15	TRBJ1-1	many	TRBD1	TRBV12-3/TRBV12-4	CASSLAATGATEAFF	TGTGCCAGCAGTTTAGCAGCGACAGGGGCTACTGAAGCTTTCTTT
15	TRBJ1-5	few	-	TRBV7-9	CASSPITGFGQPQHF	TGTGCCAGCAGCCCAATAACAGGGTTTGGTCAGCCCCAGCATTTT
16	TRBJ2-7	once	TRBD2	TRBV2	CASTESSSGSWYEQCF	TGTGCCAGCACCGAAAGTTCTAGCGGGAGTTGGTACGAGCAGTGCTTC
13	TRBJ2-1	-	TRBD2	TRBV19	CATWTSGVTEQFF	TGTGCCACCTGGACTAGCGGGGTTACTGAGCAGTTCTTC
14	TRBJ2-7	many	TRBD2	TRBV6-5	CASSAFGRVYEQYF	TGTGCCAGCAGTGCCTTCGGGAGGGTCTACGAGCAGTACTTC
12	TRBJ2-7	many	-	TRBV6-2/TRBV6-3	CASSSPSYEQYF	TGTGCCAGCAGTTCGCCCAGCTACGAGCAGTACTTC
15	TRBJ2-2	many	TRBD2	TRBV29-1	CSVRLERGITGELFF	TGCAGCGTTCGCCTAGAGCGGGGCATTACCGGGGAGCTGTTTTTT
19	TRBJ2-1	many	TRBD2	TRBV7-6	CASSAALAGVLSGLGEQFF	TGTGCCAGCAGCGCCGCACTAGCGGGGGTGTTGAGTGGACTCGGTGAGCAGTTCTTC
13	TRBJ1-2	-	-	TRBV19	CASTPPGIEGYTF	TGTGCCAGTACCCCCCCAGGGATTGAGGGCTACACCTTC
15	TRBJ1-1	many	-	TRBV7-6	CASSLARGGSTEAFF	TGTGCCAGCAGCCTAGCGAGAGGTGGGTCCACTGAAGCTTTCTTT
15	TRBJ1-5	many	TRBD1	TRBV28	CASSYRGEGNQPQHF	TGTGCCAGCAGCTACAGGGGTGAGGGCAATCAGCCCCAGCATTTT
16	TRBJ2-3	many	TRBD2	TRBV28	CASSPGTSGPTDTQYF	TGTGCCAGCAGTCCTGGGACTAGCGGACCCACAGATACGCAGTATTTT
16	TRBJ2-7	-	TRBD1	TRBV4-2	CASSQDSGQGPYEQYF	TGTGCCAGCAGCCAAGATTCCGGACAGGGCCCCTACGAGCAGTACTTC
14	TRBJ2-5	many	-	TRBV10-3	CATNEAGAQETQYF	TGTGCCACAAATGAGGCCGGGGCCCAAGAGACCCAGTACTTC
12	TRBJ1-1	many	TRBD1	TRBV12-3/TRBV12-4	CASSRTGRTLNF	TGTGCCAGCAGCCGGACAGGGAGAACGTTGAACTTT
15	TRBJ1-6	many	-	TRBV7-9	CASSLGTVHNSPLHF	TGTGCCAGCAGCTTAGGGACAGTCCATAATTCACCCCTCCACTTT
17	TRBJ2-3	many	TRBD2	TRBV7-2	CASRKSGLAGSTDTQYF	TGTGCCAGCAGAAAGTCCGGACTAGCGGGGAGCACAGATACGCAGTATTTT
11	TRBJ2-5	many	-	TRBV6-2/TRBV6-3	CASSLYETQYF	TGTGCCAGCAGCTTATACGAGACCCAGTACTTC
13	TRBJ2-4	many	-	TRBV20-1	CSASGTAKNIQYF	TGCAGTGCAAGCGGAACAGCCAAAAACATTCAGTACTTC
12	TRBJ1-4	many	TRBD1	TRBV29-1	CSVETGREKLFF	TGCAGCGTTGAGACAGGGCGGGAAAAACTGTTTTTT
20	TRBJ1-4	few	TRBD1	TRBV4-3	CASSQDSFGTGGELSEKLFF	TGCGCCAGCAGCCAAGATAGTTTCGGGACAGGGGGCGAGCTTAGTGAAAAACTGTTTTTT
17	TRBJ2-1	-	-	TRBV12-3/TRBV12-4	CASSPTRSVISYNEQFF	TGTGCCAGCAGTCCCACGAGATCCGTCATCTCCTACAATGAGCAGTTCTTC
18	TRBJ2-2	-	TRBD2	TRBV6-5	CASSSRDSGGINTGELFF	TGTGCCAGCAGTTCTAGGGATAGCGGGGGGATTAACACCGGGGAGCTGTTTTTT
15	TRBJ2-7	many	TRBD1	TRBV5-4	CASSSPGQGGYEQYF	TGTGCCAGCAGCTCTCCGGGACAGGGAGGCTACGAGCAGTACTTC
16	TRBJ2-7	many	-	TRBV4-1	CASSQVPGPYSYEQYF	TGCGCCAGCAGCCAAGTTCCAGGCCCTTACTCCTACGAGCAGTACTTC
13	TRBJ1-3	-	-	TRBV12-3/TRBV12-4	CASVVRAGNTIYF	TGTGCCAGCGTCGTCAGAGCTGGAAACACCATATATTTT
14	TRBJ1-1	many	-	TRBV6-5	CASSYSSGGAEAFF	TGTGCCAGCAGTTACTCGAGCGGGGGTGCTGAAGCTTTCTTT
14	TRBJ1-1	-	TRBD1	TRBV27	CVSSLLTGGTEAFF	TGTGTCAGCAGTTTACTTACAGGGGGCACTGAAGCTTTCTTT
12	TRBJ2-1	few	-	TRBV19	CASSIAGNEQFF	TGTGCCAGTAGTATAGCTGGGAATGAGCAGTTCTTC
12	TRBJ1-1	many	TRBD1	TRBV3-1	CASSPTGAVAFF	TGTGCCAGCAGCCCTACAGGGGCGGTAGCTTTCTTT
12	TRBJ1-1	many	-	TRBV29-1	CSAVASGPEAFF	TGCAGCGCTGTGGCTTCAGGACCTGAAGCTTTCTTT
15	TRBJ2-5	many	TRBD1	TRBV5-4	CASSLDVTGEETQYF	TGTGCCAGCAGCTTGGATGTGACAGGGGAAGAGACCCAGTACTTC